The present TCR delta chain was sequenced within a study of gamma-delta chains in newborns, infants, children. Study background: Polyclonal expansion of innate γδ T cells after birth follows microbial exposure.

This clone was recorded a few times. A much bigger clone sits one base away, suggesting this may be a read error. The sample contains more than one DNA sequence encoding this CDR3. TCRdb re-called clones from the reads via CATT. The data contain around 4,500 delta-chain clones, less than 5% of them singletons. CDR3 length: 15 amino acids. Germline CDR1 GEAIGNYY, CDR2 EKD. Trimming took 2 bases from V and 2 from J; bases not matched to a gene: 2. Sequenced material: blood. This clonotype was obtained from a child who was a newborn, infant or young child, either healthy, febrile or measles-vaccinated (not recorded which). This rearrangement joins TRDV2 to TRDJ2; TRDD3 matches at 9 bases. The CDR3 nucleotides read TGTGCCTGTGACATACTGGGGGACTTGACAGCACAACTCTTCTTT. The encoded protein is CACDILGDLTAQLFF.